This passage covers 24 T cell receptor beta chains from one sample sequenced in a study of CD8+CD57+ T cells in acquired aplastic anemia. Patients sequenced had flow cytometry evidence of CD8+CD57+ cell expansion. Genomic DNA was employed as the template in profiling TCR beta VDJ and CDR3. In TCRdb, the reads were re-called with MiXCR into one record per CDR3 protein. The sample has approximately 150,000 distinct CDR3 sequences; roughly 45% are singletons. The sequenced sample consisted of sorted CD4+, CD8+, or CD8+CD57+ T cells (not recorded which) from PBMCs. These receptors all stem from a human donor with aplastic anemia.

This clonotype has only a few counts. J is TRBJ2-1 and V is TRBV5-1; D is perhaps TRBD2 (6 bases). Germline V gene lookup returns CDR1 SGHRS and CDR2 YFSETQ. Trimming removed 4 bases from V and 11 bases from J, with 19 bases in between. CDR3 length: 14 residues. Here the CDR3 DNA reads TGCGCCAGCAGCCCGATGGCGGAGGGAGCCAAGCAGTTCTTC. Translating it yields CASSPMAEGAKQFF.

As concerns this clonotype: A much larger clonotype is one base distant, so this may be a read error. CDR3 residues: CACSLAANVNEKLFF. The CDR3 nucleotides are TGTGCCTGCAGCTTAGCAGCGAATGTAAATGAAAAACTGTTTTTT. The chain recombines TRBV7-2 with TRBJ1-4, with no clear D. The CDR3 is 15 amino acids. From germline, CDR1 is SGHTA and CDR2 FQGNSA.

The chain employs TRBV9 and TRBJ2-2; possibly TRBD2 for D (6 bases). Germline V gene lookup returns CDR1 SGDLS and CDR2 YYNGEE. CDR3 length: 17 residues. The ends were cut back, 0 bases at V and 7 bases at J, with 19 bases in the middle. CDR3 protein: CASSVETVGGKGGELFF. The DNA of the CDR3 is TGTGCCAGCAGCGTAGAAACTGTCGGCGGGAAAGGCGGGGAGCTGTTTTTT.

The V gene is TRBV10-3, the J gene TRBJ2-3; 9 nucleotides align to TRBD2. Germline loops: CDR1 ENHRY, CDR2 SYGVKD. The CDR3 is 16 residues long. V gave up 7 bases and J gave up 1 base; unmatched junction bases: 9. Written as DNA, the CDR3 is TGTGCCATCACCCGTTGGGAGCGGGGGGGCACAGATACGCAGTATTTT. It encodes CAITRWERGGTDTQYF.

This sequence joins TRBV24-1 and TRBJ2-5, with TRBD2 identical over 15 bases. The V segment lost 3 bases and the J segment 9 bases; nucleotides outside the gene matches: 7. Looked up from germline, CDR1 is KGHDR and CDR2 is SFDVKD. This CDR3 has 16 residues. CDR3 amino acids: CATSDRTSGGEEAQYF. The CDR3 bases are TGTGCCACCAGTGATAGGACTAGCGGGGGGGAGGAGGCCCAGTACTTC.

V usage is TRBV4-1 and J usage is TRBJ1-2, with D possibly TRBD1 on 6 matching bases. Germline V gene sequence: CDR1 MGHRA, CDR2 YSYEKL. CDR3 size: 15 residues. Trimming stripped 1 base from V and 4 bases from J, with 13 bases between. The CDR3 sequence is CASSQAYRDGYGYTF. CDR3 nucleotide sequence: TGCGCCAGCAGCCAAGCCTACAGGGATGGCTATGGCTACACCTTC.

The chain carries TRBV29-1 and TRBJ1-1; TRBD1 matches at 9 bases. The CDR3 is 17 amino acids. Germline V lookup: CDR1 SQVTM, CDR2 ANQGSEA. Trimming removed 3 bases from V and 5 bases from J; junction bases left unmatched: 16. Written as DNA, the CDR3 is TGCAGCGTTGATTGGTCCGGACAGGGGTTGTTTGGGACTGAAGCTTTCTTT. This encodes CSVDWSGQGLFGTEAFF.

The genes are TRBV7-8 and TRBJ2-7; 7 nucleotides match TRBD1. The CDR3 runs 14 residues. Germline V gene sequence: CDR1 SGHVS, CDR2 FQNEAQ. Trimming at V came to 7 bases and at J to 0 bases, leaving 6 bases not matched to a gene. CDR3 DNA sequence: TGTGCCAGCACAACAGGGGCGAGCTCCTACGAGCAGTACTTC. This sequence encodes CASTTGASSYEQYF.

This sequence joins TRBV19 and TRBJ1-1, with D unclear. The CDR3 spans 14 residues. Germline-derived CDR1 and CDR2 are LNHDA and SQIVND (reference sequence). Deletions cut 6 bases from V and 1 base from J, with 12 bases between. CDR3 in amino acids: CASSHLQGNTEAFF. Written as DNA, the CDR3 is TGTGCCAGTAGCCACCTACAAGGGAACACTGAAGCTTTCTTT.

This rearrangement joins TRBV5-1 to TRBJ2-3; D could derive from TRBD1 or TRBD2 (7 bases each). Germline values: CDR1 SGHRS, CDR2 YFSETQ. The CDR3 extends over 15 amino acids. Trimming shortened V by 0 bases and J by 6 bases, and 14 bases separated the two germline ends. CDR3 in DNA: TGCGCCAGCAGCTTGGAGGCAGGGGGAGGGGATACGCAGTATTTT. The encoded protein is CASSLEAGGGDTQYF. Looking up the rest from reference TRBV5-1 and TRBJ2-3 gives the full variable domain: KAGVTQTPRYLIKTRGQQVTLSCSPISGHRSVSWYQQTPGQGLQFLFEYFSETQRNKGNFPGRFSGRQFSNSRSEMNVSTLELGDSALYLCASSLEAGGGDTQYFGPGTRLTVL.

CDR3 DNA sequence: TGCAGTGCCCAAGGTTCTGGCACCGGGGAGCTGTTTTTT. Translation: CSAQGSGTGELFF. The chain couples TRBV20-1 to TRBJ2-2, with D unclear. The CDR3 has 13 amino acids. V was cut by 6 bases and J by 4 bases, with 12 bases left in between. CDR1 DFQATT and CDR2 SNEGSKA come from the germline V gene (reference sequence).

This chain links TRBV20-1 with TRBJ1-4; 9 bases line up with TRBD1. Germline V gives CDR1 DFQATT, CDR2 SNEGSKA (reference sequence). Losses at the gene ends were 6 bases for V and 8 bases for J; bases not matched to a gene: 7. This CDR3 comprises 13 residues. CDR3 sequence: CSAQGQGGEKLFF. The CDR3 DNA follows: TGCAGTGCCCAGGGACAGGGAGGAGAAAAACTGTTTTTT.

The J gene is TRBJ1-2, the V gene TRBV24-1, with 7 positions matching TRBD1. The CDR3 extends over 14 amino acids. CDR1 and CDR2 (germline): KGHDR, SFDVKD. V dropped 4 bases and J dropped 6; count of bases not matched to a gene: 7. Here the CDR3 reads CATSEPTGLNGYTF. The CDR3 DNA reads TGTGCCACCAGTGAGCCGACAGGGTTAAATGGCTACACCTTC.

The V call is TRBV7-4, the J call TRBJ2-7; tentatively, D is TRBD1 (5 bases). The CDR3 loop spans 14 amino acids. The V end was cut by 0 bases, the J end by 2 bases, with 8 bases between. Per germline, CDR1 SGHVT and CDR2 SQSDAQ. The CDR3, as DNA: TGTGCCAGCAGCTTAGCGGTGGGGCCCTACGAGCAGTACTTC. Amino acids: CASSLAVGPYEQYF. The full variable domain, rest sourced from reference TRBV7-4 and TRBJ2-7, is GAGVSQSPRYKVAKRGRDVALRCDSISGHVTLYWYRQTLGQGSEVLTYSQSDAQRDKSGRPSGRFSAERPERSVSTLKIQRTEQGDSAVYLCASSLAVGPYEQYFGPGTRLTVT.

The rearrangement joins TRBV10-1 to TRBJ1-4; no reliable D call. V was cut by 8 bases and J by 8 bases, with 3 bases left in between. This CDR3 region has 9 residues. Germline loops: CDR1 WNHNN, CDR2 SYGVQD (reference sequence). This CDR3 reads CASWEKLFF. The CDR3 DNA follows: TGCGCCAGCTGGGAAAAACTGTTTTTT.

The chain uses TRBV3-1 and TRBJ1-2, with TRBD1 matching 7 bases. The ends lost 5 bases at V and 8 bases at J; junction bases unmatched: 11. Germline V gene sequence: CDR1 LGHDT, CDR2 YNNKEL (reference sequence). This CDR3 has 14 residues. The CDR3 coding sequence is TGTGCCAGCAGCGGAAACAGGGGTTCTTCCGGCTACACCTTC. This gives the protein CASSGNRGSSGYTF.

This clonotype occurred many times. The V call is TRBV7-6, the J call TRBJ2-5; a possible D gene is TRBD2 (6 bases). The V and J ends lost 4 bases and 5 bases respectively, with 8 bases between them. Germline V lookup: CDR1 SGHVS, CDR2 FNYEAQ. The CDR3 spans 12 residues. CDR3 DNA sequence: TGTGCCAGCAGCTCCCGGGGGGAGACCCAGTACTTC. Protein product: CASSSRGETQYF.

J is TRBJ1-2 and V is TRBV29-1, with D tentatively TRBD1 (5 bases). V gave up 4 bases and J gave up 8 bases, with 20 bases separating them. The germline V gene has CDR1 SQVTM and CDR2 ANQGSEA. This CDR3 has 14 amino acids. The CDR3 reads CSVVMGLGGSGYTF. The CDR3 DNA reads TGCAGCGTTGTGATGGGGCTCGGGGGTTCGGGCTACACCTTC.

This clonotype was recorded many times. This sequence joins TRBV4-2 and TRBJ1-4; tentative D call: TRBD1 (5 bases). The CDR3 contains 17 residues. The ends were cut back, 1 base at V and 7 bases at J, with 19 bases in the middle. Germline lookup yields CDR1 LGHNA and CDR2 YNFKEQ. The CDR3 region has the DNA TGTGCCAGCAGCCAAGGTTCAGGGCGAGTAGTGGGTGAAAAACTGTTTTTT. Translated, it gives CASSQGSGRVVGEKLFF.

This clonotype was seen a few times. The J gene is TRBJ1-2, the V gene TRBV6-1; D gene ambiguous. Trimming took off 0 bases at V and 4 bases at J, with 12 bases between the two ends. The CDR3 length is 15 residues. Germline CDR1 and CDR2: MNHNS and SASEGT. The CDR3 region has the DNA TGTGCCAGCAGTGAAGCGGCCAGGTTTCTCTATGGCTACACCTTC. This sequence encodes CASSEAARFLYGYTF.

In its sample, this clonotype was seen many times. The chain uses TRBV6-1 and TRBJ1-1; 10 positions agree with TRBD1. The CDR3 consists of 14 residues. V dropped 6 bases and J dropped 7; count of bases not matched to a gene: 8. Germline loops: CDR1 MNHNS, CDR2 SASEGT. The CDR3 region has the DNA TGTGCCAGCAGCCAGACAGGGGGCGCATTTGAAGCTTTCTTT. Protein sequence: CASSQTGGAFEAFF.

V and J are TRBV27 and TRBJ2-5; D is perhaps TRBD2 (6 bases). Trimming removed 4 bases at V and 3 bases at J, with 9 bases between. This CDR3 is built from 13 residues. Germline CDR1 and CDR2: MNHEY and SMNVEV (reference sequence). As DNA, the CDR3 is TGTGCCAGCAGTTCGGACTACGAAGAGACCCAGTACTTC. This encodes CASSSDYEETQYF.

This clonotype showed up just a few times. The rearrangement joins TRBV4-1 to TRBJ2-3, with 12 bases matching TRBD2. The length of the CDR3 is 18 residues. V was clipped by 1 base and J by 0 bases; unmatched bases: 5. Germline-derived CDR1 and CDR2 are MGHRA and YSYEKL. CDR3 DNA sequence: TGCGCCAGCAGCCAAGTTCCTAGCGGGGGGGTAAGCACAGATACGCAGTATTTT. This gives the protein CASSQVPSGGVSTDTQYF.

On this clonotype: At one boundary the junction diverges from the germline segment, which might be a read error. The chain combines TRBV7-3 with TRBJ2-6; either TRBD1 or TRBD2 may supply D (5 bases each). CDR1 is SGHTA and CDR2 is FQGTGA in the germline V gene. CDR3 length: 17 residues. As DNA, the CDR3 is TGTGCTAGCAGATCCGGGGCAGGGATCTCTGGGGCCAACGTCCTGACTTTC. It codes for CASRSGAGISGANVLTF.